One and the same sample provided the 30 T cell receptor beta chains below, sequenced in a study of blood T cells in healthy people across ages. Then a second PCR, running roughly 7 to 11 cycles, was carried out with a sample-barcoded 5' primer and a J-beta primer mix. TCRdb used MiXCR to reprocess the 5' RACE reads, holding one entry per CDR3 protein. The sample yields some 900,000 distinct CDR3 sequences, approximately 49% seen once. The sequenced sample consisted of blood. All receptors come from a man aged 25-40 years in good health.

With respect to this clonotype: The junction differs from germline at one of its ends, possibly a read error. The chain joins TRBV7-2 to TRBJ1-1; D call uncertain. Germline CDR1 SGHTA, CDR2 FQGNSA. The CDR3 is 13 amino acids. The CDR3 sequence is CASSLGQNPEAFF. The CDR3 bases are TGTGCCAGCAGCTTAGGCCAGAACCCTGAAGCTTTCTTT. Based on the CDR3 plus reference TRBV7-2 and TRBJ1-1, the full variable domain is GAGVSQSPSNKVTEKGKDVELRCDPISGHTALYWYRQSLGQGLEFLIYFQGNSAPDKSGLPSDRFSAERTGGSVSTLTIQRTQQEDSAVYLCASSLGQNPEAFFGQGTRLTVV.

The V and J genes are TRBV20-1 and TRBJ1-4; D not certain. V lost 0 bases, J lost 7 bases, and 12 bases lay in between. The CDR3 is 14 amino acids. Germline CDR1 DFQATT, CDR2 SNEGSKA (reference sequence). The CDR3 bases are TGCAGTGCTAGAGATGAAAGGCGGGCTGAAAAACTGTTTTTT. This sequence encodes CSARDERRAEKLFF.

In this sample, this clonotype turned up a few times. CDR3 in amino acids: CSTKNRGRQTQYF. CDR3 DNA sequence: TGCAGCACAAAAAACAGGGGACGGCAGACCCAGTACTTC. The chain carries TRBV29-1 and TRBJ2-5, with 7 bases lining up with TRBD1. Germline V lookup: CDR1 SQVTM, CDR2 ANQGSEA. The CDR3 has 13 residues. The trim removed 8 bases at V and 6 bases at J, leaving 12 bases unmatched.

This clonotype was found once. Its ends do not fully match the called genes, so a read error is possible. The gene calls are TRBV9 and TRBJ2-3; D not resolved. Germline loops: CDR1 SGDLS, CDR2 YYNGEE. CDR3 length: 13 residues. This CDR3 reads CASNVVSADTQYF. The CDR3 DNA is TGTGCCAGCAACGTAGTGTCCGCAGATACGCAGTATTTT. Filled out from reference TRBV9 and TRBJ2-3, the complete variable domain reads DSGVTQTPKHLITATGQRVTLRCSPRSGDLSVYWYQQSLDQGLQFLIQYYNGEERAKGNILERFSAQQFPDLHSELNLSSLELGDSALYFCASNVVSADTQYFGPGTRLTVL.

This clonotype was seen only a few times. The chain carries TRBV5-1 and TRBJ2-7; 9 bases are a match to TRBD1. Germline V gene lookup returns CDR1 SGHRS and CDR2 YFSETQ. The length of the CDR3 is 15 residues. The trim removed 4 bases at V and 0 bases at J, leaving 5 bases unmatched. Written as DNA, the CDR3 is TGCGCCAGCAGCACCGACAGGGGGTTCTCCTACGAGCAGTACTTC. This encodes CASSTDRGFSYEQYF. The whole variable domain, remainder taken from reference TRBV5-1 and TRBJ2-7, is KAGVTQTPRYLIKTRGQQVTLSCSPISGHRSVSWYQQTPGQGLQFLFEYFSETQRNKGNFPGRFSGRQFSNSRSEMNVSTLELGDSALYLCASSTDRGFSYEQYFGPGTRLTVT.

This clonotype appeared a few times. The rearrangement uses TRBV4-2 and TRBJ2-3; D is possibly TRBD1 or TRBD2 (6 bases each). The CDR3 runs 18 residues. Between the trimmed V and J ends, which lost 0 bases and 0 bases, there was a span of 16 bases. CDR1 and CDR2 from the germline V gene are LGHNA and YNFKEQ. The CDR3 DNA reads TGTGCCAGCAGCCAAGAAGGGGGGTATGGTAGAAGCACAGATACGCAGTATTTT. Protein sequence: CASSQEGGYGRSTDTQYF.

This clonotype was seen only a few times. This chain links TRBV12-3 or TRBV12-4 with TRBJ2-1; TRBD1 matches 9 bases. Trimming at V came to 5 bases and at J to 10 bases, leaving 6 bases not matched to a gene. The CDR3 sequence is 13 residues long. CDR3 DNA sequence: TGTGCCAGCAGTCTAGGACAGGGGTTCGAGCAGTTCTTC. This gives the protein CASSLGQGFEQFF.

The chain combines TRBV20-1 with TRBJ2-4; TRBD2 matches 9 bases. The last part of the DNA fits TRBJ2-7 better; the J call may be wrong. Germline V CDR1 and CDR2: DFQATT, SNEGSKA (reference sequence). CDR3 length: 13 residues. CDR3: CSARLAGAGEQYF. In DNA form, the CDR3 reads TGCAGTGCTAGATTAGCGGGGGCTGGCGAGCAGTACTTC.

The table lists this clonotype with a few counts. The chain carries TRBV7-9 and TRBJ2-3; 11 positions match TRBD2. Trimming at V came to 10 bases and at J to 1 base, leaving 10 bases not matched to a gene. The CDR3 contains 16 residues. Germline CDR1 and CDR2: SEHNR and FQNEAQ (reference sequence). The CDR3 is CATSSGGPLGTDTQYF. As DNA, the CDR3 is TGTGCCACCTCTAGCGGGGGGCCACTGGGCACAGATACGCAGTATTTT.

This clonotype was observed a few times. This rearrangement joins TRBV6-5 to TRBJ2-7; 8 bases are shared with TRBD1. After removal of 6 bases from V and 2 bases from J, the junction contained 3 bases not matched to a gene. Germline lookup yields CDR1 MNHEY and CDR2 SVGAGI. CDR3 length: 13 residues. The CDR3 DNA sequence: TGTGCCAGCAGACCGACAGGGGCCTACGAGCAGTACTTC. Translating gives CASRPTGAYEQYF.

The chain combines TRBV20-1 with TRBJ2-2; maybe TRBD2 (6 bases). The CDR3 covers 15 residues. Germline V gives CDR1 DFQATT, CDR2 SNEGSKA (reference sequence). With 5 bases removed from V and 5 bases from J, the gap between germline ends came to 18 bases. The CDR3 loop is CSARGPGRGTGELFF. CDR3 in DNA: TGCAGTGCTCGTGGACCCGGACGGGGGACCGGGGAGCTGTTTTTT.

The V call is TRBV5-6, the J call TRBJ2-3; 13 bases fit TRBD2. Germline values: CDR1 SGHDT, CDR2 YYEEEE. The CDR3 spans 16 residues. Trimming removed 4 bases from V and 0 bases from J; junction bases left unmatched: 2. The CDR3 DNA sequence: TGTGCCAGCAGCGGACTAGCGGGGGCTAGCACAGATACGCAGTATTTT. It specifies CASSGLAGASTDTQYF.

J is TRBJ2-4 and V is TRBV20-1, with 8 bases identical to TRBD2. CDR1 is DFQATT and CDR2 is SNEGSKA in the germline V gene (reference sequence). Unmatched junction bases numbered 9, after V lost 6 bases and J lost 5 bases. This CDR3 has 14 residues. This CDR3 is CSAPTSEVQNIQYF. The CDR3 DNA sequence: TGCAGTGCCCCGACTAGCGAGGTTCAAAACATTCAGTACTTC.

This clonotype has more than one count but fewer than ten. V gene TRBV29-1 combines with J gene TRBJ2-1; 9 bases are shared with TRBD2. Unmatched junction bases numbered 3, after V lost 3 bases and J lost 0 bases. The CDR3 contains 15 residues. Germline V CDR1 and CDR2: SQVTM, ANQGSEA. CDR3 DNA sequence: TGCAGCGTTGAGACTAGCGGAACCTCCTACAATGAGCAGTTCTTC. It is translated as CSVETSGTSYNEQFF.

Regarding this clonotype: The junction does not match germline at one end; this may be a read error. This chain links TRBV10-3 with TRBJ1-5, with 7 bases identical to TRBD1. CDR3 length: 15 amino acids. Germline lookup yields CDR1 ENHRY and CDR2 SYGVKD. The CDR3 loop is CAISVGGGGNQPRHF. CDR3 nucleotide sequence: TGTGCCATCAGTGTGGGAGGGGGCGGCAATCAGCCCCGGCATTTT.

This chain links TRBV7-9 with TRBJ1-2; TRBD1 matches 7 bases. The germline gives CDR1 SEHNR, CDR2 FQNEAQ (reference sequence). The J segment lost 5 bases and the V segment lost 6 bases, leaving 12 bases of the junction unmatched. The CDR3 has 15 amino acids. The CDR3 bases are TGTGCCAGCAGTCTCGACAGGGTTTGGGCGTATGGCTACACCTTC. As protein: CASSLDRVWAYGYTF.

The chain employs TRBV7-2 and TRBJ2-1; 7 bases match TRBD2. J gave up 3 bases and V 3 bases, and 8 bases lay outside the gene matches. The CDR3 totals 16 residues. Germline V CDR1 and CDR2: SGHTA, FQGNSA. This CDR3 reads CASSLEGRVGYNEQFF. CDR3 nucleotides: TGTGCCAGCAGCTTGGAGGGGAGGGTTGGCTACAATGAGCAGTTCTTC.

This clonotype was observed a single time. CDR3 protein: CASRIRGGPNTGELFF. In DNA, the CDR3 is TGTGCCAGCAGGATCAGGGGGGGTCCGAACACCGGGGAGCTGTTTTTT. J is TRBJ2-2 and V is TRBV7-2; the D call may be TRBD1 or TRBD2 (7 bases each). CDR1 is SGHTA and CDR2 is FQGNSA in the germline V gene. The length of the CDR3 is 16 residues. Trimming left V 6 bases short and J 0 bases short, with 14 bases between.

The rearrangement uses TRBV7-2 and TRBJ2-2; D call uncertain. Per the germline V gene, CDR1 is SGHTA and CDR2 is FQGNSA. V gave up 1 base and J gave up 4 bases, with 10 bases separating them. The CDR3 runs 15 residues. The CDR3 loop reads CASSLEGRFTGELFF. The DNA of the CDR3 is TGTGCCAGCAGCTTAGAGGGCCGCTTCACCGGGGAGCTGTTTTTT.

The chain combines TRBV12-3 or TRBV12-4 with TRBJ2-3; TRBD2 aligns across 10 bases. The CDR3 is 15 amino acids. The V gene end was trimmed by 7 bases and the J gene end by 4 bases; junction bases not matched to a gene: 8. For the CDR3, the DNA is TGTGCCAGCACCCAGCGGGGGGGCATTGCAGATACGCAGTATTTT. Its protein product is CASTQRGGIADTQYF.

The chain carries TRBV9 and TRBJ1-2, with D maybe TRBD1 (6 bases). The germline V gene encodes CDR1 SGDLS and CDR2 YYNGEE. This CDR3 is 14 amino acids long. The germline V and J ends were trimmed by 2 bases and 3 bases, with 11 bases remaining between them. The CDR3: CASSVAGADYGYTF. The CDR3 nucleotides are TGTGCCAGCAGCGTGGCGGGGGCGGACTATGGCTACACCTTC.

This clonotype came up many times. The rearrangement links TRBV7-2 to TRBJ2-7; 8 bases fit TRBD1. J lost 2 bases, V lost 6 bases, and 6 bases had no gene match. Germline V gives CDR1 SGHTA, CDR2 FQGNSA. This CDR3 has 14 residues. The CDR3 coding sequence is TGTGCCAGCAGTTCCCGGGACAGGACCTACGAGCAGTACTTC. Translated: CASSSRDRTYEQYF.

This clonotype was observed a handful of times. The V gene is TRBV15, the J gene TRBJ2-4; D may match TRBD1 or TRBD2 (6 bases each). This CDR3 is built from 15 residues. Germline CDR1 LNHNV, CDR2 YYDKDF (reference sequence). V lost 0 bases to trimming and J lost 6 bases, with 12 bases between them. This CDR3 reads CATSRDSGGGNIQYF. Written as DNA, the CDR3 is TGTGCCACCAGCAGAGATTCCGGGGGCGGAAACATTCAGTACTTC. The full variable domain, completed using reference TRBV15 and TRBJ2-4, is DAMVIQNPRYQVTQFGKPVTLSCSQTLNHNVMYWYQQKSSQAPKLLFHYYDKDFNNEADTPDNFQSRRPNTSFCFLDIRSPGLGDTAMYLCATSRDSGGGNIQYFGAGTRLSVL.

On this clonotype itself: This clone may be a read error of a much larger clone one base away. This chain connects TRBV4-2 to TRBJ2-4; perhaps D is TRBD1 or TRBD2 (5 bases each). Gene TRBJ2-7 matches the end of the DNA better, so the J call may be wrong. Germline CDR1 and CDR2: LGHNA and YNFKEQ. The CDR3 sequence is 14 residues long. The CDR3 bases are TGTGCCAGCAGCCAACGAGGGGTCGCATACGAGCAGTACTTC. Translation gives CASSQRGVAYEQYF.

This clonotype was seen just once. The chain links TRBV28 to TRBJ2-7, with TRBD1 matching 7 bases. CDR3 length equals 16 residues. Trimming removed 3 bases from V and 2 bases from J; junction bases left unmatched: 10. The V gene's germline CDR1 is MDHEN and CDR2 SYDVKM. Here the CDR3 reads CASSFPGTVTTYEQYF. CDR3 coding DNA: TGTGCCAGCAGTTTCCCTGGGACAGTGACTACCTACGAGCAGTACTTC. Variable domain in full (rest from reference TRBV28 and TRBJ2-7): DVKVTQSSRYLVKRTGEKVFLECVQDMDHENMFWYRQDPGLGLRLIYFSYDVKMKEKGDIPEGYSVSREKKERFSLILESASTNQTSMYLCASSFPGTVTTYEQYFGPGTRLTVT.

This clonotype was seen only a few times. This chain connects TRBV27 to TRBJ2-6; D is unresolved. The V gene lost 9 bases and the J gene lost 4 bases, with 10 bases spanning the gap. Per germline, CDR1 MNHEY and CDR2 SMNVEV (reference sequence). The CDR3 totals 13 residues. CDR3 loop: CASGSAGANVLTF. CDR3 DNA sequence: TGTGCCAGTGGAAGTGCGGGGGCCAACGTCCTGACTTTC.

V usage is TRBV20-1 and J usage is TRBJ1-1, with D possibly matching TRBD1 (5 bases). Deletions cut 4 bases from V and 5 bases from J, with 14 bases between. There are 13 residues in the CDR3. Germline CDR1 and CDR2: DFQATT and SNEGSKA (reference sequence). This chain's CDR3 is CSATGGFWTEAFF. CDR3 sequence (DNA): TGCAGTGCTACTGGGGGGTTTTGGACTGAAGCTTTCTTT.

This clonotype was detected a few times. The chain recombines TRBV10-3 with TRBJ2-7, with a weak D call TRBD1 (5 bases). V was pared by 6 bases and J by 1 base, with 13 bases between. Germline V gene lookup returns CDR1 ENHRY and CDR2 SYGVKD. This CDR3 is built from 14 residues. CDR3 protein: CAISGDSPSYEQYF. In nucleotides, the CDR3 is TGTGCCATCAGCGGTGACAGCCCTTCCTACGAGCAGTACTTC.

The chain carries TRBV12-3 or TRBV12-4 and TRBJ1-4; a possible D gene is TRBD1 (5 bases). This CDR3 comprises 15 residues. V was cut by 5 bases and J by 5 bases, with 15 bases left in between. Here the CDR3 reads CASSPGAGLNEKLFF. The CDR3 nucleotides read TGTGCCAGCAGTCCCGGCGCAGGGCTGAATGAAAAACTGTTTTTT.

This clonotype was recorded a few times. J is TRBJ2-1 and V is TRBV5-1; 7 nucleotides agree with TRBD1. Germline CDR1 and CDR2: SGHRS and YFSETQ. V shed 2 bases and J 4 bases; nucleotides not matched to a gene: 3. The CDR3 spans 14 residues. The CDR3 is CASSFPGGYNEQFF. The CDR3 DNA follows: TGCGCCAGCAGCTTCCCAGGGGGTTACAATGAGCAGTTCTTC.